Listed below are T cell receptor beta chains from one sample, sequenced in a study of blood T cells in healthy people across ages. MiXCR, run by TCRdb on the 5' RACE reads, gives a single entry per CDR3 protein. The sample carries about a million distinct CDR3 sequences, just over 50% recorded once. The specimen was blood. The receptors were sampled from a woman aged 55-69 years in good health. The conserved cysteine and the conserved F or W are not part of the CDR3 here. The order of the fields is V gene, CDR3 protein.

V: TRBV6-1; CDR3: ASSERRTGPQLDYGYT
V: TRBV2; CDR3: ASRGGDHTQY
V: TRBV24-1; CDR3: ATSFGQETQY
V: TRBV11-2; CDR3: ASIRGGLSTDTQY
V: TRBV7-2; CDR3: ASSLAAAVLNTEAF
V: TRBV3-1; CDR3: ASSRSTGTHNSPLH
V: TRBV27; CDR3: ASSLGQGTFEKLF
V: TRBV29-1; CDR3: SVAGSGRSYEQY
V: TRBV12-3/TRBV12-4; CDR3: ASSSGGGTSGYFSYEQY
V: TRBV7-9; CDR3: ASSSGSPSTDTQY
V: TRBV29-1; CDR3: SVEEDGPEQY
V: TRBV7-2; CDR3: ASSNKGLAGSYEQY
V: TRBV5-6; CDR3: ASRALVLREGRAYNEQF
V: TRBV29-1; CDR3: SVEGLAGTQYEQY
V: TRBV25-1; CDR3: ASSESDRYYGYT
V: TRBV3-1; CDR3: ASSVTYSGANVLT
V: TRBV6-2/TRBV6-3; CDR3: ASRKQLPVGTDTQY
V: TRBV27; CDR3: ASGDLSYNEQF
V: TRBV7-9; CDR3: ASSLEQITDTQY
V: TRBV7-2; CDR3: ASSLSGLPEQY
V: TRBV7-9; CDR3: ASSFSAGQPYGYT
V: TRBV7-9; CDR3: ASSWELNSPLH
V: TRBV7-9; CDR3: TSSILAGGPEQY
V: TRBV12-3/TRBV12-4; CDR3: ASSFWDRGLLRDSGANVLT
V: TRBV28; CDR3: ASNIPGQGAREQF
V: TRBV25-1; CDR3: ASRASLWGSESYEQY
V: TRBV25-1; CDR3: ATSQGQGPPGANVLT
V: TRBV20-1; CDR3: SARDRRTGVYGYT
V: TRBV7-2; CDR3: ASSLGGQGPYEQY
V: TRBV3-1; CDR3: ASTRVGAKADTQY
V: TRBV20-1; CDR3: SAIYRGRGAEAF
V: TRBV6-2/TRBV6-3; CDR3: ASSYGRANFQETQY
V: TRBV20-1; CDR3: SGLAGGNEQF
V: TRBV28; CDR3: ASRTASSGANVLT
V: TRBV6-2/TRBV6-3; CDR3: ASSTGALSPNEKLF
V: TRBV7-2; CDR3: ASSLLISGDTQY
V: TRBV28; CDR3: ASSFGGFTQPQH
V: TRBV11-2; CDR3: ASSLGPLLAGGYLNEQF
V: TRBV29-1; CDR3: SVEGELGTEAF
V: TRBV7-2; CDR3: ASTSSSSRQGYEQY
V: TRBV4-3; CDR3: ASSQDRAGGKFEQF
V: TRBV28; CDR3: ASTRHGEQF
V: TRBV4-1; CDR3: ASSQWDGGGYT
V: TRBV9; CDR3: ASSVGSSGGNIQY
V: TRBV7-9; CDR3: ATAGGFRELNTEAF
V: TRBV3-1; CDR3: ASSRLGTSEYNEQF
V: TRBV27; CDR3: ASSSRVVNTEAF
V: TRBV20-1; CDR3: SATPAEASTDTQY
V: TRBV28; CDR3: ASILDRVENEQF
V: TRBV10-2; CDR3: ASSRGRVSANEQF
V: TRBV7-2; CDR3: ASSWGVAPPY
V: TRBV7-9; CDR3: ASKPPLRHAEQF
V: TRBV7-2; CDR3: ASSLVGTALNYGYT
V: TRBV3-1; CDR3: ASSETVDSYQPQH
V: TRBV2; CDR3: ASRGGLVNEKLF
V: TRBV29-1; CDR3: SAAGTLSPSRAF
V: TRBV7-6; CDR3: ASSLRIGYEQY
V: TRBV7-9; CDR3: ASRTGLAGVVDTQY